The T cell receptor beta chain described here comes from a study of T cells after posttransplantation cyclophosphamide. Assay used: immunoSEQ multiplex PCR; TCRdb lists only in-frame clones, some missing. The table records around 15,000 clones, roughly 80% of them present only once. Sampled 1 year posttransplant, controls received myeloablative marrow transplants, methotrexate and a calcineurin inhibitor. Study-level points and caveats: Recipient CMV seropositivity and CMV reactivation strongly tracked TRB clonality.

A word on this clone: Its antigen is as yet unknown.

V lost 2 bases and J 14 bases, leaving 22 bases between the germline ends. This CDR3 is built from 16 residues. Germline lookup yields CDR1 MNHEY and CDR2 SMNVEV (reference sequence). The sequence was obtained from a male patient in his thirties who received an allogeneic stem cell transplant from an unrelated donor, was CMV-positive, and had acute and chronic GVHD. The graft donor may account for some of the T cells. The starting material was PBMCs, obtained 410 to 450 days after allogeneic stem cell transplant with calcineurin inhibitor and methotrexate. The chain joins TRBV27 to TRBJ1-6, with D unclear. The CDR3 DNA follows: TGTGCCAGCAGTTTAGGAGGGTCCCCATTAGGTTTCGCCCTCCACTTT. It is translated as CASSLGGSPLGFALHF.